A selection of T cell receptor beta chains follows, all from one sample in a study of human T cells and chemical hapten exposure. TCRdb called the RACE reads again in MiXCR, with one record for every CDR3 protein. The data show under 200,000 distinct CDR3 sequences, with about 14% seen just once and 1.5% to 2% held by the top ten. The sample consisted of whole blood, taken in connection with sensitization to the hapten diphenylcyclopropenone (DPC). The origin of the receptors is a woman in her twenties or thirties with alopecia areata. Some clones in this sample may be carry-over from other donors' samples. CDR3s include the opening cysteine and the closing phenylalanine or tryptophan. A D gene is named only where the DNA matches it firmly. Clone size is stated in some rows and not others, as once, few, many or a class when expanded.

TRBV12-3/TRBV12-4	TRBJ2-7	.	.	TGTGCCAGCAGTTTGGCAAGAGAAAAGGACGAGCAGTACTTC	CASSLAREKDEQYF
TRBV11-2	TRBJ1-4	TRBD1	.	TGTGCCAGCAGTCCAGGGGGTGATCTTGAAAAACTGTTTTTT	CASSPGGDLEKLFF
TRBV28	TRBJ2-6	.	.	TGTGCCAGCTACAGCTCTGGGGCCAACGTCCTGACTTTC	CASYSSGANVLTF
TRBV18	TRBJ1-2	.	many	TGTGCCAGCTCACCTTCCAGGACGGAGGGCTACACCTTC	CASSPSRTEGYTF
TRBV5-1	TRBJ1-4	.	many	TGCGCCAGCAGCTTGGCAGGGGTTAGAACTAATGAAAAACTGTTTTTT	CASSLAGVRTNEKLFF
TRBV28	TRBJ1-1	TRBD1	.	TGTGCCAGCAGCTACGACAGGGCTCCCTGGGACACTGAAGCTTTCTTT	CASSYDRAPWDTEAFF
TRBV5-4	TRBJ2-7	.	few	TGTGCCAGCAGCTTTATAGGGGGGATATCCTACGAGCAGTACTTC	CASSFIGGISYEQYF
TRBV29-1	TRBJ1-1	TRBD1	.	TGCAGCGTGGACAGGGATGGCACTGAAGCTTTCTTT	CSVDRDGTEAFF
TRBV20-1	TRBJ1-2	.	few	TGCAGTGCTAGAGATGCCTCTAACTATGGCTACACCTTC	CSARDASNYGYTF
TRBV12-3/TRBV12-4	TRBJ2-5	.	few	TGTGCCAGCAGTTCTGGTCTTTGGGAGACCCAGTACTTC	CASSSGLWETQYF
TRBV7-3	TRBJ2-2	.	.	TGTGCCAGCAGCGCCTCCCGGACCGGGGAGCTGTTTTTT	CASSASRTGELFF
TRBV28	TRBJ2-1	TRBD2	many	TGTGCCAGCAGTTCCTACAGACTAGCGGGAAACTACAATGAGCAGTTCTTC	CASSSYRLAGNYNEQFF
TRBV7-2	TRBJ1-1	.	few	TGTGCCAGCAGCTCAGGGTGGGCTGAAGCTTTCTTT	CASSSGWAEAFF
TRBV5-1	TRBJ2-1	.	few	TGCGCCAGCAGCTTCGGTCGTAGCGGTGCGTACAATGAGCAGTTCTTC	CASSFGRSGAYNEQFF
TRBV7-8	TRBJ2-7	.	.	TGTGCCAGCAGCCGACATTCCTCGGGGGCGCGTGAGCAGTACTTC	CASSRHSSGAREQYF
TRBV20-1	TRBJ1-5	TRBD1	.	TGCAGTGCGATGGGACAAGGGGGCTCTCTGCCCCAGCATTTT	CSAMGQGGSLPQHF
TRBV4-1	TRBJ2-5	.	once	TGCGCCAGCAGCCAAGATCCCGGAGCGGTCCAAGAGACCCAGTACTTC	CASSQDPGAVQETQYF
TRBV6-1	TRBJ1-1	TRBD1	.	TGTGCCAGCAGTGAACCGGGTGCAGACAGGGACGAAGCTTTCTTT	CASSEPGADRDEAFF
TRBV10-2	TRBJ2-1	TRBD2	many	TGCGCCAGCAAGCGGGGGGGGACCTACAATGAGCAGTTCTTC	CASKRGGTYNEQFF
TRBV7-6	TRBJ1-2	TRBD1	many	TGTGCCAGCAGGGCAGGACAGGGCTATGGCTACACCTTC	CASRAGQGYGYTF
TRBV28	TRBJ2-3	TRBD2	.	TGTGCCAGCAGACCTACTAGCGGGGGGCTTTTTCTCACAGATACGCAGTATTTT	CASRPTSGGLFLTDTQYF
TRBV5-4	TRBJ2-3	.	.	TGTGCCAGCAGCCCTAGGGTAGGGGATACGCAGTATTTT	CASSPRVGDTQYF
TRBV6-5	TRBJ1-5	.	few	TGTGCCAGCAGTTACTTATGGCCTGCAGGCAATCAGCCCCAGCATTTT	CASSYLWPAGNQPQHF
TRBV15	TRBJ1-5	.	many	TGTGCCACCGGGGCAGGGGCTGAGAATCAGCCCCAGCATTTT	CATGAGAENQPQHF
TRBV30	TRBJ1-1	.	few	TGTGCCTGGAGCTACAGGTCCACTGAAGCTTTCTTT	CAWSYRSTEAFF
TRBV7-2	TRBJ2-5	TRBD1	few	TGTGCCAGCAGCTTAGGTTTACAGGGGAAAGAGACCCAGTACTTC	CASSLGLQGKETQYF
TRBV7-8	TRBJ2-7	TRBD1	.	TGTGCCAGCGGATCACCGGGACAGGCCTACGAGCAGTACTTC	CASGSPGQAYEQYF
TRBV28	TRBJ2-3	.	many	TGTGCCAGCAGCCAAATAACCACAGATACGCAGTATTTT	CASSQITTDTQYF
TRBV9	TRBJ2-1	.	.	TGTGCCAGCAGCGAGTCGGCCGGGGGTTACAATGAGCAGTTCTTC	CASSESAGGYNEQFF
TRBV7-9	TRBJ1-4	.	many	TGTGCCAGCAGCTTGACAACAACTAATGAAAAACTGTTTTTT	CASSLTTTNEKLFF
TRBV30	TRBJ1-2	.	.	TGTGCCTGCCTGGACAAAAACTATGGCTACACCTTC	CACLDKNYGYTF
TRBV10-3	TRBJ2-5	TRBD2	.	TGTGCCATCAGCTACACTAGCGGGAAAGAGACCCAGTACTTC	CAISYTSGKETQYF
TRBV29-1	TRBJ2-7	.	many	TGCAGCGTTGAAGCCCGGACACGAAGCTCCTACGAGCAGTACTTC	CSVEARTRSSYEQYF